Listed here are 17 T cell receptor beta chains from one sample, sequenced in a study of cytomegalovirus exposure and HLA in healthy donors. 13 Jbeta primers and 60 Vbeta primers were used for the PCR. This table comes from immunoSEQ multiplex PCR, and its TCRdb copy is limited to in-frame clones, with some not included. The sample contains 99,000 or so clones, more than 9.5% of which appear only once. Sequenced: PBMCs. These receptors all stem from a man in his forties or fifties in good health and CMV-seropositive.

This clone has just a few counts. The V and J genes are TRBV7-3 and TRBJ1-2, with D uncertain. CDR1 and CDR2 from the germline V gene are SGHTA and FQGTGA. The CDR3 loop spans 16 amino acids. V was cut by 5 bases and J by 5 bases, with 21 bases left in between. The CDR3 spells CASSPSGTGNEYGYTF. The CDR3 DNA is TGTGCCAGCAGCCCCTCCGGCACCGGGAACGAGTATGGCTACACCTTC.

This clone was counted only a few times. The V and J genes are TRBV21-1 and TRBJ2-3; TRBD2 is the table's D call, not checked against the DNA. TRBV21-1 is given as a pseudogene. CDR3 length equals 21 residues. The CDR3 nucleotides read TGTGCCAGCAGCAAACGTCGAGCGCGGGAGGGCCTTAGTCCCAGCACAGATACGCAGTATTTT. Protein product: CASSKRRAREGLSPSTDTQYF.

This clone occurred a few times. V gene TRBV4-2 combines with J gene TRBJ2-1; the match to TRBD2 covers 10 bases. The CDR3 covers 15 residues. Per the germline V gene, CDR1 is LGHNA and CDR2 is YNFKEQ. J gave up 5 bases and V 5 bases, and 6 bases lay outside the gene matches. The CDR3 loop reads CASSDRTSGNNEQFF. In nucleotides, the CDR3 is TGTGCCAGCAGCGACCGGACTAGCGGAAACAATGAGCAGTTCTTC.

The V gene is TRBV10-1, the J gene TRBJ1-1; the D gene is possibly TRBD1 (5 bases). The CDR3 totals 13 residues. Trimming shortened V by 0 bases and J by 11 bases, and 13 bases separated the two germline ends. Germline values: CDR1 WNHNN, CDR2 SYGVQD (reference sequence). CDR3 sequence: CASSESGRGSAFF. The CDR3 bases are TGCGCCAGCAGTGAGTCGGGTCGGGGGAGCGCTTTCTTT.

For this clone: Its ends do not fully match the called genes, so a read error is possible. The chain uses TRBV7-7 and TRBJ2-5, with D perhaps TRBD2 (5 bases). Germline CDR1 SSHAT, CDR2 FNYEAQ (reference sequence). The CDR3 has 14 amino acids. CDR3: CASSPRTSQETQYF. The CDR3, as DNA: TGTGCTAGCAGCCCACGAACTAGTCAAGAGACCCAGTACTTC.

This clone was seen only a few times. DNA of the CDR3: TGTGCCAGCAGCTTTCGGGGGGGCACCGGGGAGCTGTTTTTT. Amino acids: CASSFRGGTGELFF. The gene calls are TRBV7-9 and TRBJ2-2, with TRBD2 matching 8 bases. This CDR3 has 14 amino acids. J gave up 4 bases and V 3 bases, and 1 base lay outside the gene matches. CDR1 SEHNR and CDR2 FQNEAQ come from the germline V gene (reference sequence). The whole variable domain, filled in from reference TRBV7-9 and TRBJ2-2, reads DTGVSQNPRHKITKRGQNVTFRCDPISEHNRLYWYRQTLGQGPEFLTYFQNEAQLEKSRLLSDRFSAERPKGSFSTLEIQRTEQGDSAMYLCASSFRGGTGELFFGEGSRLTVL.

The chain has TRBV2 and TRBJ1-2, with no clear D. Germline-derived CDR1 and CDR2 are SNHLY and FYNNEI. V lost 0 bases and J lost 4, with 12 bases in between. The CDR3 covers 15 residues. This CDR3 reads CASSEAWRALYGYTF. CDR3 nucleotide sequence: TGTGCCAGCAGTGAAGCTTGGAGGGCTCTCTATGGCTACACCTTC. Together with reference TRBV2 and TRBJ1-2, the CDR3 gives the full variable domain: EPEVTQTPSHQVTQMGQEVILRCVPISNHLYFYWYRQILGQKVEFLVSFYNNEISEKSEIFDDQFSVERPDGSNFTLKIRSTKLEDSAMYFCASSEAWRALYGYTFGSGTRLTVV.

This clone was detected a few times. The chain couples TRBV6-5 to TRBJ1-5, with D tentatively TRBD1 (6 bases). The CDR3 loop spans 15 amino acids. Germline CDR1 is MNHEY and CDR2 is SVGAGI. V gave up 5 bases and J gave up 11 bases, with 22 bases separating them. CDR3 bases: TGTGCCAGCAGTCCCGGGCAGACAGGTCGCCTGGCCCAGCATTTT. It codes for CASSPGQTGRLAQHF.

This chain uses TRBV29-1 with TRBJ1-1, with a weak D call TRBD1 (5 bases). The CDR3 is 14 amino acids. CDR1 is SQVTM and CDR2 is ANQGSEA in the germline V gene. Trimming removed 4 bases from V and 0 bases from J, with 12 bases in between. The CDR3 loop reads CSVVTGVMNTEAFF. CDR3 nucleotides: TGCAGCGTTGTCACAGGAGTCATGAACACTGAAGCTTTCTTT. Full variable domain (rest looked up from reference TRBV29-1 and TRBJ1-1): SAVISQKPSRDICQRGTSLTIQCQVDSQVTMMFWYRQQPGQSLTLIATANQGSEATYESGFVIDKFPISRPNLTFSTLTVSNMSPEDSSIYLCSVVTGVMNTEAFFGQGTRLTVV.

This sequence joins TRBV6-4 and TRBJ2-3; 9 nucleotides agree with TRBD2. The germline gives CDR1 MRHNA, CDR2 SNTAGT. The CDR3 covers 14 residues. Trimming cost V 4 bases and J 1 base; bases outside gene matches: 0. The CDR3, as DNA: TGTGCCAGCAGTGGGACTAGCGGCACAGATACGCAGTATTTT. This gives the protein CASSGTSGTDTQYF.

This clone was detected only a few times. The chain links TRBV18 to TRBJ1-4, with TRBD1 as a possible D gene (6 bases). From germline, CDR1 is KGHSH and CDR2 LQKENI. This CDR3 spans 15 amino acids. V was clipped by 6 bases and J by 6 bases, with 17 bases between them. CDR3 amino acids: CASSDGGGEDEKLFF. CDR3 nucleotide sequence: TGTGCCAGCTCGGATGGCGGGGGCGAAGATGAAAAACTGTTTTTT.

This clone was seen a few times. CDR3 in DNA: TGTGCCAGTAGTTGGACAGACTCCTACGAGCAGTACTTC. As protein: CASSWTDSYEQYF. V gene TRBV19 combines with J gene TRBJ2-7, with a weak D call TRBD1 (6 bases). CDR3 size: 13 residues. Trimming shortened V by 5 bases and J by 0 bases, and 8 bases separated the two germline ends. Germline V gives CDR1 LNHDA, CDR2 SQIVND (reference sequence).

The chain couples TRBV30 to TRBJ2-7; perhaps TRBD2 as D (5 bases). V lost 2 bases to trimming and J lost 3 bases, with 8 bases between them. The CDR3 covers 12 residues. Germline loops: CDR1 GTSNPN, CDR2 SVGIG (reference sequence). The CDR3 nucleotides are TGTGCCTGGAGTCCAGCGGACTACGAGCAGTACTTC. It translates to CAWSPADYEQYF.

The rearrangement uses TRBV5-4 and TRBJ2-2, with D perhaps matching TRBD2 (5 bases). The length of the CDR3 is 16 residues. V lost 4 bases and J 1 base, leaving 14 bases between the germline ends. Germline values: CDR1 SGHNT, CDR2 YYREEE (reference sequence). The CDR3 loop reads CASSPWRALNTGELFF. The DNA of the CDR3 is TGTGCCAGCAGCCCGTGGCGGGCTCTGAACACCGGGGAGCTGTTTTTT.

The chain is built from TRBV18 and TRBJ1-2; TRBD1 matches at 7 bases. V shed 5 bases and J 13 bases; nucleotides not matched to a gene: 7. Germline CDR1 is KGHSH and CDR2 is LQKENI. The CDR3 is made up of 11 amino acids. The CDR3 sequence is CASSFDRESTF. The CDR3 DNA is TGTGCCAGCTCATTCGACAGGGAGAGCACCTTC.

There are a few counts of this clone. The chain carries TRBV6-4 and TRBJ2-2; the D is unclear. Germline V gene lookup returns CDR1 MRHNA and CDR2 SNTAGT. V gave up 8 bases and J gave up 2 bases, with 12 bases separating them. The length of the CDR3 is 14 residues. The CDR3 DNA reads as TGTGCCAGCGCAGCGACGGATAACACCGGGGAGCTGTTTTTT. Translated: CASAATDNTGELFF.

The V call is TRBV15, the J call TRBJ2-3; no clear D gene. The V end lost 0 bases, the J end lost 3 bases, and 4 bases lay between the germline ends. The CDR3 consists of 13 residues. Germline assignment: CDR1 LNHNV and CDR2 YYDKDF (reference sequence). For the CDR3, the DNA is TGTGCCACCAGCAGAGACGGGACAGATACGCAGTATTTT. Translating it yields CATSRDGTDTQYF. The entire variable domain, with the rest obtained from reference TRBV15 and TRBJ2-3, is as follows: DAMVIQNPRYQVTQFGKPVTLSCSQTLNHNVMYWYQQKSSQAPKLLFHYYDKDFNNEADTPDNFQSRRPNTSFCFLDIRSPGLGDTAMYLCATSRDGTDTQYFGPGTRLTVL.